The clone carrying this T cell receptor (beta chain) came up many times. The antigen is unknown. The TCR cDNA carried a universal primer site and UMIs from 5'RACE template switching. MiXCR, applied by TCRdb to the 5' RACE reads, yields one record per CDR3 protein. The table has about 340,000 distinct CDR3 sequences, 3% to 4.5% seen once. The data originate from a study of T cells after yellow fever vaccination. Study-wide background: Preparing low-cell-number fractions relied on SMART-Seq v4 Ultra Low Input.

The V gene lost 3 bases and the J gene lost 1 base, with 3 bases spanning the gap. Germline assignment: CDR1 MGHDK and CDR2 SYGVNS. The CDR3 spans 12 residues. Whole-study findings and limits: Most clones from primary vaccination resurfaced after the booster (about 95% CD4, around 91% CD8). Abundant bulk-derived clonotypes could contaminate FACS-sorted repertoires.

The chain uses TRBV25-1 and TRBJ1-1; D uncertain. This material consisted of PBMCs, taken 5 days after the yellow fever booster vaccination. This clonotype originated in a man aged 18 to 35 who received the YFV17D yellow fever vaccine. The CDR3 loop is CASSEPNTEAFF. The CDR3 bases are TGTGCCAGCAGTGAGCCGAACACTGAAGCTTTCTTT.